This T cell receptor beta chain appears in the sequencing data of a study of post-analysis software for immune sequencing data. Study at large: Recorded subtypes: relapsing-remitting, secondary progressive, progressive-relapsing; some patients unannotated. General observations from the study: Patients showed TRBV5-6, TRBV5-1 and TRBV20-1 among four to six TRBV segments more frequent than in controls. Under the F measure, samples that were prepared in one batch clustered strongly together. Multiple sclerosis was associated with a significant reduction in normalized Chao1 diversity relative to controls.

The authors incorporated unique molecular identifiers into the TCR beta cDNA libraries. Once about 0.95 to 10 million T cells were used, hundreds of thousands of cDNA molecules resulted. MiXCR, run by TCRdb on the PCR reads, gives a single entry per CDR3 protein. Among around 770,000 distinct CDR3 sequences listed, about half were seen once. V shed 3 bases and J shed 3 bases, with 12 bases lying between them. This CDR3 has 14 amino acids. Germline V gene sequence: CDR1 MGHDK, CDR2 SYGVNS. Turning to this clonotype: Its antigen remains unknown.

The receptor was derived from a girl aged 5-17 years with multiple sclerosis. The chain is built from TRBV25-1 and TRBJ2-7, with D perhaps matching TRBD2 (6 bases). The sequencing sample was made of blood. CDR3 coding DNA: TGTGCCAGCAGTGACGGGGGAGGAGGCTACGAGCAGTACTTC. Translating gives CASSDGGGGYEQYF.